These 28 T cell receptor beta chains originate from one sample sequenced in a study of control samples from healthy donors and cancer patients. TCRdb keeps only in-frame clones here, not all; method: immunoSEQ multiplex PCR. The sample contains 150,000 to 200,000 clones, 75% to 95% of which appear only once. The sample taken for sequencing was blood. These receptors were collected from a woman aged 25 to 39 in good health.

V is TRBV4-3 and J is TRBJ1-3; possibly TRBD1 for D (6 bases). In germline, CDR1 is LGHNA, CDR2 YSLEER. Between the trimmed V and J ends, which lost 3 bases and 2 bases, there was a span of 11 bases. The CDR3 is made up of 15 amino acids. The CDR3 protein is CASSQTTGPGNTIYF. The CDR3 DNA is TGCGCCAGCAGCCAGACGACAGGACCTGGAAACACCATATATTTT.

This chain uses TRBV5-1 with TRBJ1-4; D is perhaps TRBD1 (6 bases). V was pared by 0 bases and J by 5 bases, with 14 bases between. The CDR3 length is 16 residues. The germline V gene encodes CDR1 SGHRS and CDR2 YFSETQ. The CDR3 is CASSLERGGANEKLFF. The CDR3 DNA is TGCGCCAGCAGCTTGGAAAGGGGGGGCGCCAATGAAAAACTGTTTTTT.

The chain is built from TRBV5-1 and TRBJ1-1; 9 bases fit TRBD1. The CDR3 sequence is 15 residues long. The germline gives CDR1 SGHRS, CDR2 YFSETQ. The ends lost 4 bases at V and 6 bases at J; junction bases unmatched: 10. CDR3 nucleotide sequence: TGCGCCAGCAGCGCCTCCGGGACAGGGTACTCTGAAGCTTTCTTT. Translation gives CASSASGTGYSEAFF.

V usage is TRBV30 and J usage is TRBJ1-1; TRBD1 aligns across 10 bases. V lost 5 bases, J lost 3 bases, and 9 bases stayed unmatched. From germline, CDR1 is GTSNPN and CDR2 SVGIG (reference sequence). CDR3 size: 15 residues. CDR3 loop: CAWGRPGTGDTEAFF. The CDR3, as DNA: TGTGCCTGGGGTAGACCCGGGACAGGGGACACTGAAGCTTTCTTT.

This chain connects TRBV15 to TRBJ2-1, with 9 bases that match TRBD1. CDR1 and CDR2 (germline): LNHNV, YYDKDF (reference sequence). CDR3 length: 17 amino acids. The J segment lost 3 bases and the V segment lost 0 bases, leaving 6 bases of the junction unmatched. The CDR3 sequence: CATSRDRGQGYYNEQFF. CDR3 DNA: TGTGCCACCAGCAGAGATCGGGGACAGGGATACTACAATGAGCAGTTCTTC. Drawing the rest from reference TRBV15 and TRBJ2-1, the complete variable domain is DAMVIQNPRYQVTQFGKPVTLSCSQTLNHNVMYWYQQKSSQAPKLLFHYYDKDFNNEADTPDNFQSRRPNTSFCFLDIRSPGLGDTAMYLCATSRDRGQGYYNEQFFGPGTRLTVL.

V is TRBV5-1 and J is TRBJ1-1; D gene unclear. The germline CDR1 and CDR2 sequences are SGHRS and YFSETQ. The V end was cut by 1 base, the J end by 2 bases, with 9 bases between. The CDR3 extends over 14 amino acids. CDR3 sequence (DNA): TGCGCCAGCAGCTTGTCACTGACAAACACTGAAGCTTTCTTT. This codes for CASSLSLTNTEAFF. The full variable domain, completed using reference TRBV5-1 and TRBJ1-1, is KAGVTQTPRYLIKTRGQQVTLSCSPISGHRSVSWYQQTPGQGLQFLFEYFSETQRNKGNFPGRFSGRQFSNSRSEMNVSTLELGDSALYLCASSLSLTNTEAFFGQGTRLTVV.

The chain uses TRBV28 and TRBJ2-1; D is uncertain. CDR1 MDHEN and CDR2 SYDVKM come from the germline V gene. CDR3 length: 13 amino acids. The germline V and J ends were trimmed by 3 bases and 3 bases, with 6 bases remaining between them. Here the CDR3 reads CASSFPSYNEQFF. CDR3 nucleotides: TGTGCCAGCAGTTTCCCTAGCTACAATGAGCAGTTCTTC.

The rearrangement uses TRBV29-1 and TRBJ2-5; D remains unclear. V was trimmed by 8 bases and J by 7 bases, leaving 8 bases between them. The CDR3 runs to 9 residues. Germline V CDR1 and CDR2: SQVTM, ANQGSEA. For the CDR3, the DNA is TGCAGCCCCTCATGGACCCAGTACTTC. It encodes CSPSWTQYF.

This chain links TRBV7-3 with TRBJ1-1; 9 nucleotides match TRBD1. The CDR3 sequence is 15 residues long. CDR1 is SGHTA, CDR2 FQGTGA, per germline. Trimming at V came to 0 bases and at J to 3 bases, leaving 2 bases not matched to a gene. The CDR3 DNA sequence: TGTGCCAGCAGCTTAACCCGGGACAGGGACACTGAAGCTTTCTTT. Its protein product is CASSLTRDRDTEAFF. Combining the CDR3 with reference TRBV7-3 and TRBJ1-1 gives the whole variable domain GAGVSQTPSNKVTEKGKYVELRCDPISGHTALYWYRQSLGQGPEFLIYFQGTGAADDSGLPNDRFFAVRPEGSVSTLKIQRTERGDSAVYLCASSLTRDRDTEAFFGQGTRLTVV.

This chain connects TRBV3-1 (or the pseudogene TRBV3-2) to TRBJ2-7; TRBD1 aligns across 7 bases. This CDR3 has 13 residues. CDR1 is LGHDT, CDR2 YNNKEL, per germline (reference sequence). Trimming took 3 bases from V and 4 from J; bases not matched to a gene: 3. CDR3 DNA: TGTGCCAGCAGCCAGGGCAGGGGGTACGAGCAGTACTTC. Protein sequence: CASSQGRGYEQYF.

V gene TRBV30 combines with J gene TRBJ2-7; 11 bases are a match to TRBD1. The germline CDR1 and CDR2 sequences are GTSNPN and SVGIG (reference sequence). The junction had 5 bases not matched to a gene; V was cut back by 0 bases and J by 4 bases. The CDR3 loop spans 15 amino acids. CDR3 sequence (DNA): TGTGCCTGGAGTGTACCCGGGACAGGGGGGTACGAGCAGTACTTC. It translates to CAWSVPGTGGYEQYF.

This clone was seen a single time. This rearrangement joins TRBV3-1 (or the pseudogene TRBV3-2) to TRBJ1-1, with 11 positions matching TRBD1. After removal of 2 bases from V and 12 bases from J, the junction contained 5 bases not matched to a gene. CDR3 length: 13 residues. The germline gives CDR1 LGHDT, CDR2 YNNKEL (reference sequence). The CDR3 DNA reads as TGTGCCAGCAGCCAACGGGACAGGGGGAGGACTTTCTTT. This codes for CASSQRDRGRTFF.

V is TRBV15 and J is TRBJ2-7, with TRBD2 matching over 9 bases. Germline trimming cut 1 base from V and 2 bases from J; bases unmatched to any gene: 0. Germline V gene sequence: CDR1 LNHNV, CDR2 YYDKDF (reference sequence). CDR3 length: 14 amino acids. DNA of the CDR3: TGTGCCACCAGCAGAGGACTAGCGGCCTACGAGCAGTACTTC. It codes for CATSRGLAAYEQYF.

The chain uses TRBV7-3 and TRBJ2-1; 10 nucleotides line up with TRBD2. The V gene end was trimmed by 1 base and the J gene end by 5 bases; junction bases not matched to a gene: 2. Germline CDR1 and CDR2: SGHTA and FQGTGA. The CDR3 sequence is 15 residues long. The CDR3 here is CASSLRLAGDNEQFF. The CDR3 DNA sequence: TGTGCCAGCAGCTTAAGGCTAGCGGGAGACAATGAGCAGTTCTTC.

The chain couples TRBV28 to TRBJ2-3; D possibly corresponds to TRBD1 (5 bases). V dropped 6 bases and J dropped 2 bases, with 15 bases sitting between them. Germline values: CDR1 MDHEN, CDR2 SYDVKM. The CDR3 sequence is 15 residues long. The CDR3 here is CASSPGSWDTDTQYF. The CDR3 nucleotides read TGTGCCAGCAGCCCAGGGTCGTGGGACACAGATACGCAGTATTTT.

The chain carries TRBV19 and TRBJ2-2, with TRBD2 matching 9 bases. After removal of 7 bases from V and 5 bases from J, the junction contained 11 bases not matched to a gene. Germline V gene data show CDR1 as LNHDA and CDR2 as SQIVND (reference sequence). The length of the CDR3 is 16 residues. The CDR3 nucleotides are TGTGCCAGTACCAGTCAGAGCGGGAGGCAAACCGGGGAGCTGTTTTTT. Amino acid sequence: CASTSQSGRQTGELFF.

About this clone: Other nucleotide sequences in the sample specify the same CDR3. The V and J genes are TRBV6-5 and TRBJ1-3; D unresolved. The CDR3 runs to 13 residues. V gave up 6 bases and J gave up 0 bases, with 6 bases separating them. Germline lookup yields CDR1 MNHEY and CDR2 SVGAGI. The CDR3 DNA is TGTGCCAGCAGAGACACCTCTGGAAACACCATATATTTT. Translating it yields CASRDTSGNTIYF.

This clone was observed once. The chain combines TRBV7-3 with TRBJ1-2, with TRBD1 matching over 9 bases. The CDR3 runs to 13 residues. Germline CDR1 and CDR2: SGHTA and FQGTGA. With V trimmed by 5 bases and J by 4 bases, 2 bases remained unmatched. CDR3 in DNA: TGTGCCAGCAGCCTACAGGGGGCCTATGGCTACACCTTC. It codes for CASSLQGAYGYTF.

This clone has just one count. This chain uses TRBV7-2 with TRBJ1-3, with D uncertain. Germline-derived CDR1 and CDR2 are SGHTA and FQGNSA. This CDR3 has 14 residues. V was trimmed by 5 bases and J by 0 bases, leaving 8 bases between them. CDR3 nucleotide sequence: TGTGCCAGCAGCCGGCGGAGCTCTGGAAACACCATATATTTT. This translates into CASSRRSSGNTIYF.

The count of this clone is one. The V call is TRBV5-4, the J call TRBJ2-7; a possible D gene is TRBD2 (6 bases). The CDR3 is 13 amino acids. In germline, CDR1 is SGHNT, CDR2 YYREEE (reference sequence). Trimming shortened V by 0 bases and J by 3 bases, and 7 bases separated the two germline ends. Here the CDR3 DNA reads TGTGCCAGCAGCTTGGGGAGGGACTACGAGCAGTACTTC. Its protein is CASSLGRDYEQYF.

V usage is TRBV7-3 and J usage is TRBJ2-2; D not certain. Looked up from germline, CDR1 is SGHTA and CDR2 is FQGTGA. Deletions cut 6 bases from V and 2 bases from J, with 7 bases between. The length of the CDR3 is 13 residues. The CDR3 DNA reads TGTGCCAGCAGGGGCGGTAACACCGGGGAGCTGTTTTTT. Encoded protein: CASRGGNTGELFF.

This chain joins TRBV29-1 and TRBJ1-1; maybe TRBD1 (6 bases). The CDR3 length is 15 residues. Between the trimmed V and J ends, which lost 0 bases and 1 base, there was a span of 12 bases. The germline gives CDR1 SQVTM, CDR2 ANQGSEA. The CDR3 region has the DNA TGCAGCGTTGAAGATTGGGGCAGGGGGAACACTGAAGCTTTCTTT. Translation: CSVEDWGRGNTEAFF.

This clone was counted a single time. The chain joins TRBV29-1 to TRBJ1-2, with 7 bases lining up with TRBD1. J was trimmed by 7 bases and V by 7 bases; bases with no gene match: 6. CDR3 size: 11 residues. Germline V gene sequence: CDR1 SQVTM, CDR2 ANQGSEA. The chain's CDR3 is CSAGTAVGYTF. The CDR3 DNA is TGCAGCGCCGGGACAGCAGTTGGCTACACCTTC.

The chain uses TRBV24-1 and TRBJ2-5; 7 nucleotides match TRBD2. The V segment lost 2 bases and the J segment 4 bases; nucleotides outside the gene matches: 3. CDR1 and CDR2 (germline): KGHDR, SFDVKD. CDR3 length equals 14 residues. The CDR3 protein is CATSDSSGAETQYF. In DNA, the CDR3 is TGTGCCACCAGTGATTCCAGCGGGGCAGAGACCCAGTACTTC.

The rearrangement uses TRBV4-1 and TRBJ2-1; D possibly corresponds to TRBD2 (7 bases). Germline values: CDR1 MGHRA, CDR2 YSYEKL. The germline V and J ends were trimmed by 2 bases and 1 base, with 9 bases remaining between them. The CDR3 length is 15 residues. CDR3 loop: CASSQRGGSYNEQFF. In nucleotides, the CDR3 is TGCGCCAGCAGCCAAAGGGGGGGGTCCTACAATGAGCAGTTCTTC.

As concerns this clone: Other DNA sequences of this sample code for an identical CDR3. The rearrangement uses TRBV30 and TRBJ2-5, with 13 bases aligning to TRBD2. This CDR3 has 14 amino acids. J gave up 5 bases and V 4 bases, and 4 bases lay outside the gene matches. Germline CDR1 is GTSNPN and CDR2 is SVGIG (reference sequence). The CDR3 nucleotides read TGTGCCTGGACCCCACTAGCGGGAGGGGAGACCCAGTACTTC. Amino acid sequence: CAWTPLAGGETQYF.

Of note for this clone: Other DNA sequences in the sample encode the same CDR3. The chain joins TRBV5-1 to TRBJ1-6, with D tentatively TRBD1 (5 bases). Deletions cut 0 bases from V and 7 bases from J, with 5 bases between. This CDR3 has 13 amino acids. Germline V lookup: CDR1 SGHRS, CDR2 YFSETQ. The CDR3 bases are TGCGCCAGCAGCTTGGACAGGAATTCACCCCTCCACTTT. Translation: CASSLDRNSPLHF.

The rearrangement links TRBV18 to TRBJ2-1; tentative D call: TRBD1 (5 bases). V lost 4 bases and J lost 0, with 10 bases in between. Germline CDR1 reads KGHSH; CDR2 reads LQKENI. The CDR3 sequence is 15 residues long. The CDR3 spells CASSHLRGSYNEQFF. The CDR3, as DNA: TGTGCCAGCTCACACCTTAGGGGCTCCTACAATGAGCAGTTCTTC.